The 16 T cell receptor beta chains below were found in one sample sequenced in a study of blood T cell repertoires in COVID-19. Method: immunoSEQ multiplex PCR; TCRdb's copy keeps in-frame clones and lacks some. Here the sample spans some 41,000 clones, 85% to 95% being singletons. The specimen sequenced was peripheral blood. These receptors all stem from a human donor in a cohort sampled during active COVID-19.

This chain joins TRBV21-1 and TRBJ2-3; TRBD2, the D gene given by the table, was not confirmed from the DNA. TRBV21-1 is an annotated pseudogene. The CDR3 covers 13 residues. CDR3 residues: CASINTSGNRGYF. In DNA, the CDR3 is TGTGCCAGCATCAACACCAGCGGAAATCGAGGGTATTTT.

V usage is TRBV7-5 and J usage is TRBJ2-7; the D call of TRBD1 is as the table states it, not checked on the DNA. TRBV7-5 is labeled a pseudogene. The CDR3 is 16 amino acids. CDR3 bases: TGTGTCAGAAGCCCCCCCCCGTTTTGGGCCTACCACGAGCAGTACTTC. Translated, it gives CVRSPPPFWAYHEQYF.

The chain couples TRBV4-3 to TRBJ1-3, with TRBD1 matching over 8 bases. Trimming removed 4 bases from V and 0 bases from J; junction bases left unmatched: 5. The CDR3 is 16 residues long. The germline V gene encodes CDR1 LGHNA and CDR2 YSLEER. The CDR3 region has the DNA TGCGCCAGCAGCCCACAGGGGGAAGGCTCTGGAAACACCATATATTTT. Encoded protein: CASSPQGEGSGNTIYF.

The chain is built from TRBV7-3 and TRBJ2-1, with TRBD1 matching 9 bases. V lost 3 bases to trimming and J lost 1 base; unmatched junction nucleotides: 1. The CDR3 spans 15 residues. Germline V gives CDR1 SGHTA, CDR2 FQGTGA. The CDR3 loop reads CASSLGQGSYNEQFF. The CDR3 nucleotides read TGTGCCAGCAGCTTGGGACAGGGTTCCTACAATGAGCAGTTCTTC.

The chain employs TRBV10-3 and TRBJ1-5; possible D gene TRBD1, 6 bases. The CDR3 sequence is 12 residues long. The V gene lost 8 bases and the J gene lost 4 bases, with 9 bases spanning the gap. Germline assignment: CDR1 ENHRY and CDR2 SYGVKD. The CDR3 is CAIGQGNQPQHF. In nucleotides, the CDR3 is TGTGCCATCGGGCAGGGGAATCAGCCCCAGCATTTT.

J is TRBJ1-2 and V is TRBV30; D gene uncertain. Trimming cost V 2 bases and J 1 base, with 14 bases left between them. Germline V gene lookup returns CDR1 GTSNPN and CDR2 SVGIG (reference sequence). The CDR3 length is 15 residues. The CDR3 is CAWSSWAVRNYGYTF. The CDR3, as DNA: TGTGCCTGGAGTAGTTGGGCAGTGCGTAACTATGGCTACACCTTC.

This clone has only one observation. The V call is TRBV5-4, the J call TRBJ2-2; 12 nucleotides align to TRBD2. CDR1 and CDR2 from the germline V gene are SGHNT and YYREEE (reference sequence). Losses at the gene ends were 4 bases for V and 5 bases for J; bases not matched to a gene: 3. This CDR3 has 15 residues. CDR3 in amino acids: CASSPTSGGTGELFF. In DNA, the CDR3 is TGTGCCAGCAGCCCGACTAGCGGGGGAACCGGGGAGCTGTTTTTT.

The CDR3 sequence is CASSSRGLNTEAFF. In DNA, the CDR3 is TGTGCCAGCAGTTCCCGAGGGTTAAACACTGAAGCTTTCTTT. The rearrangement uses TRBV27 and TRBJ1-1, with no clear D. The CDR3 has 14 amino acids. Trimming removed 4 bases at V and 2 bases at J, with 11 bases between. The V gene's germline CDR1 is MNHEY and CDR2 SMNVEV (reference sequence).

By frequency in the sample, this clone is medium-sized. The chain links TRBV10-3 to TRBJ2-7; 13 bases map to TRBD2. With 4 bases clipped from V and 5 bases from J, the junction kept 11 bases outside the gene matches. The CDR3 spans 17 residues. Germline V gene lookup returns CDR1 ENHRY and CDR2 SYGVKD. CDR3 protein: CAISGPQLAGGPNEQYF. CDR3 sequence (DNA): TGTGCCATCAGTGGGCCCCAACTAGCGGGAGGGCCTAACGAGCAGTACTTC.

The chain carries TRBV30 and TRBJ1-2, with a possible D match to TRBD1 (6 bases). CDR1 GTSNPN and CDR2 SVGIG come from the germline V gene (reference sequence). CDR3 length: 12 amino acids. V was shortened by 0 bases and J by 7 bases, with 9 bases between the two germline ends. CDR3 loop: CAWSVQGPGYTF. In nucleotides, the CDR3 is TGTGCCTGGAGTGTACAGGGACCTGGCTACACCTTC.

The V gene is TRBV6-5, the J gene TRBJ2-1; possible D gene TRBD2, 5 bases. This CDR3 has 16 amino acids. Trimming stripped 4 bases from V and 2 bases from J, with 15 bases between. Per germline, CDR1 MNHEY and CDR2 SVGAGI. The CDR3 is CASSLISVSPYNEQFF. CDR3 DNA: TGTGCCAGCAGTTTAATTAGCGTCTCCCCCTACAATGAGCAGTTCTTC.

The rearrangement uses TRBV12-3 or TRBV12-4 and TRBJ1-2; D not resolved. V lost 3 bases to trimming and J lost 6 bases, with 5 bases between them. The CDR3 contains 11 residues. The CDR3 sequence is CASSFLDGYTF. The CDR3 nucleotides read TGTGCCAGCAGTTTCTTAGATGGCTACACCTTC.

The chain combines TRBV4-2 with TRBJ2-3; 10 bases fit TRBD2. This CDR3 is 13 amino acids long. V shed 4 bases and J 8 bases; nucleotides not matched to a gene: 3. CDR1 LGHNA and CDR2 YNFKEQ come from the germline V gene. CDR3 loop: CASSPSGSSTQYF. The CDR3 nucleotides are TGTGCCAGCAGCCCTAGCGGGAGTAGTACGCAGTATTTT.

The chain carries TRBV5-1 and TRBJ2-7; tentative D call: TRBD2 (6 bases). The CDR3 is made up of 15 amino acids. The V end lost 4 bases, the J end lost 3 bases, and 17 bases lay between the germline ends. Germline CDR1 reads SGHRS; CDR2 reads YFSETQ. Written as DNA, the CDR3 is TGCGCCAGCAGCCTATCGATCTCGGGGGTCTACGAGCAGTACTTC. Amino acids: CASSLSISGVYEQYF.

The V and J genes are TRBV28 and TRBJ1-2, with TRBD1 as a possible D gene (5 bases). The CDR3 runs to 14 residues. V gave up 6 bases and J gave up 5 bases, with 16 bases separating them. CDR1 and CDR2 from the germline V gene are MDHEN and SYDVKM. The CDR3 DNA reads TGTGCCAGCAGGACCTCCGGGACTGCATATGGCTACACCTTC. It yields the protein CASRTSGTAYGYTF.

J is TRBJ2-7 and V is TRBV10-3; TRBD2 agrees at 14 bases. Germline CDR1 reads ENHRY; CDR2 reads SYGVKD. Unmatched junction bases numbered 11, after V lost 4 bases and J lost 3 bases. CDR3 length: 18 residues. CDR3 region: CAISGPTSGRAEGYEQYF. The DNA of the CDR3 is TGTGCCATCAGTGGACCGACTAGCGGGAGGGCCGAGGGCTACGAGCAGTACTTC.